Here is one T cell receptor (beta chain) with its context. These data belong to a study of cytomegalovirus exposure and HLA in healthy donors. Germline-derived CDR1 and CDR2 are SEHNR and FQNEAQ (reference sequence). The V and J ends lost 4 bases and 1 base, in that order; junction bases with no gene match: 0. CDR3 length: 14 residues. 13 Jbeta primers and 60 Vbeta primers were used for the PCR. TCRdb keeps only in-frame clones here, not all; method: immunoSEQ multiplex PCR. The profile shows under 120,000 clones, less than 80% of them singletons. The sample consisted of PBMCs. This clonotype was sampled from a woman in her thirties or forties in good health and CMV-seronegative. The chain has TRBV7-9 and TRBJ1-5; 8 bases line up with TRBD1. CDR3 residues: CASSWTGSNQPQHF. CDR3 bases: TGTGCCAGCAGCTGGACAGGGAGCAATCAGCCCCAGCATTTT.